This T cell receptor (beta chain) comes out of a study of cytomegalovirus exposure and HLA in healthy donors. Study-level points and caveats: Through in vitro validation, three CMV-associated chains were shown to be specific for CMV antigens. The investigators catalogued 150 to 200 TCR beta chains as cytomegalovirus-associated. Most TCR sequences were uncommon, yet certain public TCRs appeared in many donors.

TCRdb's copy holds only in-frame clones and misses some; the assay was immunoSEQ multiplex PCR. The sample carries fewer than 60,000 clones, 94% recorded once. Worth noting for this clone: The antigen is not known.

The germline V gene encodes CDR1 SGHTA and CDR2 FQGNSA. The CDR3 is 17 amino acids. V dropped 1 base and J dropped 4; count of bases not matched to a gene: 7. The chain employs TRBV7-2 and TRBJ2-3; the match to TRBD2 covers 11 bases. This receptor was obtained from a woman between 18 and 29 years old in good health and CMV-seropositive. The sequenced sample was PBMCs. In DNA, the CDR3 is TGTGCCAGCAGCTTAGTAGGGACTAGCGGAGGGGCAGATACGCAGTATTTT. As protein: CASSLVGTSGGADTQYF.